This T cell receptor (beta chain) was obtained from a study of neoadjuvant nivolumab and ipilimumab in lung cancer. General observations from the study: Resected-tumor TCR richness correlated positively with pretherapy blood richness. TCR clonality did not significantly correlate with pathologic tumor regression. TCR receptors were sequenced in few samples.

Data came from immunoSEQ multiplex PCR; TCRdb stores just in-frame clones and leaves some out. This table holds tens of thousands of clones, roughly 84% found once. Germline CDR1 SGHNT, CDR2 YENEEA. V gave up 5 bases and J gave up 0 bases; unmatched junction bases: 3. The CDR3 runs to 15 residues. Of note for this clone: The antigen is unknown.

The source of this sequence is an adult with non-small cell lung cancer. V is TRBV11-3 and J is TRBJ2-3; 9 bases fit TRBD2. The sample was peripheral blood, taken before neoadjuvant nivolumab, alone or with ipilimumab. CDR3: CASSSTSGSTDTQYF. The CDR3 nucleotides are TGTGCCAGCAGCAGCACTAGCGGGAGCACAGATACGCAGTATTTT.